This TCR beta chain was captured in a study of T cell clones after liver transplantation. About the study: TCRbeta sequencing after a pre-transplant mixed lymphocyte reaction identified graft-donor-reactive clones, later tracked in post-transplant blood. Findings of the study overall: Low donor cell numbers restricted donor-reactive repertoire measurement in a couple of subjects.

The CDR3 consists of 17 residues. V was pared by 4 bases and J by 7 bases, with 9 bases of the junction left unmatched. From germline, CDR1 is MNHEY and CDR2 SMNVEV (reference sequence). A note on this clone: The target antigen is unknown.

The assay was immunoSEQ multiplex PCR, and TCRdb's table has in-frame clones only and misses some. The sample includes more than 95,000 clones, about nine tenths seen only once; the top ten take more than 0.8%. Sequencing was performed on CD4+ T cells from blood, taken 12 months after liver transplant. This receptor was identified in a human patient who received a liver transplant. The T cells may come from the graft donor. The rearrangement joins TRBV27 to TRBJ2-1; 14 nucleotides agree with TRBD2. This CDR3 reads CASSSPSTSGRANEQFF. CDR3 nucleotide sequence: TGTGCCAGCAGTTCCCCATCGACTAGCGGGAGGGCAAATGAGCAGTTCTTC.